The clone carrying this T cell receptor beta chain is a singleton in its sample. Sequenced by immunoSEQ multiplex PCR; TCRdb stores in-frame clones only, minus some. The data show 7,500 to 9,500 clones, with approximately 69% seen just once and roughly 18% held by the top ten. The sequenced cases were selected for having the highest brain T cell transcript signatures. This sample is drawn from a study of brain T cells in children with intractable seizures. Per the germline V gene, CDR1 is LNHDA and CDR2 is SQIVND (reference sequence). There are 13 residues in the CDR3. Trimming removed 2 bases from V and 5 bases from J, with 7 bases in between.

The V gene is TRBV19, the J gene TRBJ1-5; D gene unclear. This clonotype originated in a girl aged 2 to 9 with tuberous sclerosis and intractable seizures. The sequencing here drew on resected brain tissue, taken at surgery. The CDR3 nucleotides are TGTGCCAGTAGTATATCTCGATATCAGCCCCAGCATTTT. Translated: CASSISRYQPQHF.